This T cell receptor (beta chain) emerged from a study of T cell responses to AZD1222 COVID-19 vaccine. Trimming pared 6 bases from V and 2 bases from J, leaving 14 bases between. Germline loops: CDR1 SNHLY, CDR2 FYNNEI. The CDR3 consists of 15 residues. Measured with immunoSEQ multiplex PCR; TCRdb has only the in-frame clones, and not every one. The sample lists 180,000 or so clones; roughly 90% were seen once. The receptor was isolated from an adult who received the AZD1222 COVID-19 vaccine. This rearrangement joins TRBV2 to TRBJ1-5; D call uncertain. This specimen consisted of peripheral blood, obtained 28 days after the second AZD1222 dose. The CDR3 nucleotides read TGTGCCAGCAGCCAGAGGCACGGTGGCAATCAGCCCCAGCATTTT. This translates into CASSQRHGGNQPQHF.